Below, one T cell receptor beta chain is given with its context. No antigen is known for it. These data originate in a study of OX40 agonist ivuxolimab in advanced cancers. Study context: Six ivuxolimab dose levels, 0.01 to 10 mg/kg, were given intravenously every 2 weeks.

Clones were read by immunoSEQ multiplex PCR, and TCRdb kept only the in-frame ones, dropping some. The sample lists around 64,000 clones, about 85% occurring once. The study, taken as a whole, reports: Doses of 0.1 to 3.0 mg/kg were accompanied by clonal expansion of CD4+ and CD8+ blood T cells by week 6.

Trimming pared 3 bases from V and 0 bases from J, leaving 16 bases between. Germline CDR1 reads SGHNT; CDR2 reads YYREEE (reference sequence). The CDR3 loop spans 16 amino acids. Sequencing was performed on CD4+ or CD8+ T cells sorted from blood, taken in a trial of the OX40 agonist ivuxolimab. The rearrangement links TRBV5-4 to TRBJ2-7; TRBD2 might be the D (5 bases). The clonotype originates from an adult with an advanced solid tumor such as melanoma, head and neck, liver or kidney cancer. The CDR3 DNA sequence: TGTGCCAGCAGCTCCGGTTGGCGGGTAAGCTCCTACGAGCAGTACTTC. It translates to CASSSGWRVSSYEQYF.